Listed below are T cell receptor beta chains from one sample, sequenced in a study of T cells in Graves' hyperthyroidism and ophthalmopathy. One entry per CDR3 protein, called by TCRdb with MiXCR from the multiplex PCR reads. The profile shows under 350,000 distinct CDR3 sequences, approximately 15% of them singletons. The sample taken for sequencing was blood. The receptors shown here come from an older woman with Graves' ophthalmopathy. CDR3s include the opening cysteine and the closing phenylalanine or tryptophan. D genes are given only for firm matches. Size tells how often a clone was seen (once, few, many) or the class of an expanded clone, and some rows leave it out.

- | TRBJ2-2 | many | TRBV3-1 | TGTGCCAGCAGCCCGGGCCAGATCACCGGGGAGCTGTTTTTT | CASSPGQITGELFF
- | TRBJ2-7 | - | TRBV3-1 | TGTGCCAGCAGTCTAAGGCAGTCCTACGAGCGGTACTTC | CASSLRQSYERYF
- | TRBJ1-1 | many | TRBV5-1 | TGCGCCAGCAGCTTGGCAACGAGGGGACTAACTGAAGCTTTCTTT | CASSLATRGLTEAFF
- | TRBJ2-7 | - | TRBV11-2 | TGTGCCAGCACCCCCTCGATAACCTACGAGCAGTACTTC | CASTPSITYEQYF
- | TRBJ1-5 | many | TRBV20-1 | TGCAGTGCCTGGGCGGGGATTAATCAGCCCCAGCATTTT | CSAWAGINQPQHF
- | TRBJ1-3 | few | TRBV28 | TGTGCCAGCAGTTTAAGCGGGGGGTCTGGAAACACCATATATTTT | CASSLSGGSGNTIYF
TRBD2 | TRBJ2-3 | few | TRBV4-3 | TGCGCCAGCAGCCCGGGACTAGCTAGCACAGATACGCAGTATTTT | CASSPGLASTDTQYF
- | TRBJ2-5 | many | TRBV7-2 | TGTGCCAGCAGCTTAGTGACCCCCGGCCAAGAGACCCAGTACTTC | CASSLVTPGQETQYF
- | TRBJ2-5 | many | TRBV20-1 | TGCAGTGCTAGCCTTAGGACACTAAGGGGCCGGAAGACCCAGTACTTC | CSASLRTLRGRKTQYF
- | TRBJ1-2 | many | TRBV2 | TGTGCCAGCAGTGAAGCGGGGACTGCTTATGGCTACACCTTC | CASSEAGTAYGYTF
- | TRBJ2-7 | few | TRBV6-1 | TGTGCCAGCAGCGAACCGGGACGGGGCTCCTACGAGCAGTACTTC | CASSEPGRGSYEQYF
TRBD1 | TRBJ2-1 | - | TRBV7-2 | TGTGCCAGCAGCTCGGGACAGGGATACAATGAGCAGTTCTTC | CASSSGQGYNEQFF
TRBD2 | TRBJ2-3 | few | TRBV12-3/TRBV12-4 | TGTGCCAGCAGTTTTTTAAGCGGGGGGGCTGGAGATACGCAGTATTTT | CASSFLSGGAGDTQYF
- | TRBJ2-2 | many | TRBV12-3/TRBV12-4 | TGTGCCACACAGGGGAGGGCCGGGGAGCTGTTTTTT | CATQGRAGELFF
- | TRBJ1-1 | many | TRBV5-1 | TGCGCCAGCACCACCGGGACAAACACTGAAGCTTTCTTT | CASTTGTNTEAFF